This T cell receptor (beta chain) was captured by sequencing in a study of blood T cell repertoires in COVID-19. Study-wide context: From the United States, Italy and Spain came samples of acute and convalescent COVID-19.

CDR1 and CDR2 from the germline V gene are SGHTA and FQGNSA. V lost 2 bases to trimming and J lost 5 bases, with 10 bases between them. The CDR3 consists of 13 residues. Using immunoSEQ multiplex PCR, the repertoire was profiled, and TCRdb retains in-frame clones only, with some absent. The table shows around 260,000 clones, with about nine tenths occurring only once. The rearrangement joins TRBV7-2 to TRBJ2-7, with a tentative D call TRBD2 (6 bases). The receptor's source is a woman in her 30s who had recovered from COVID-19. The sample comprised PBMCs or T cells enriched from blood (not recorded which). The CDR3 DNA reads TGTGCCAGCAGCTTAATAGGAGGGGACGAGCAGTACTTC. Amino acids: CASSLIGGDEQYF. Drawing the rest from reference TRBV7-2 and TRBJ2-7, the complete variable domain is GAGVSQSPSNKVTEKGKDVELRCDPISGHTALYWYRQSLGQGLEFLIYFQGNSAPDKSGLPSDRFSAERTGGSVSTLTIQRTQQEDSAVYLCASSLIGGDEQYFGPGTRLTVT.